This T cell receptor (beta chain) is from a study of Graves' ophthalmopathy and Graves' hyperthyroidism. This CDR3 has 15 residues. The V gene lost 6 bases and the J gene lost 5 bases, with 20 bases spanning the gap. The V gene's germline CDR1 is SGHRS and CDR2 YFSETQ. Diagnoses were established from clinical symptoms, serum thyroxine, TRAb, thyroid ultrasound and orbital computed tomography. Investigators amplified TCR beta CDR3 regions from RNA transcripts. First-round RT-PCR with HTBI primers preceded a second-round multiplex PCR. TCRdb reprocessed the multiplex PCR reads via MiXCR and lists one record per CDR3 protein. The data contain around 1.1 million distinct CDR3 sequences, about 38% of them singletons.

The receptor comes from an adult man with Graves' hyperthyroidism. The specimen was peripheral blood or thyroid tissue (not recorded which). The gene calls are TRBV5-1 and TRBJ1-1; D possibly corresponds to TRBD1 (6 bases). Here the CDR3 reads CASTCSFEGETEAFF. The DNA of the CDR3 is TGCGCCAGCACCTGCAGCTTCGAGGGGGAAACTGAAGCTTTCTTT.